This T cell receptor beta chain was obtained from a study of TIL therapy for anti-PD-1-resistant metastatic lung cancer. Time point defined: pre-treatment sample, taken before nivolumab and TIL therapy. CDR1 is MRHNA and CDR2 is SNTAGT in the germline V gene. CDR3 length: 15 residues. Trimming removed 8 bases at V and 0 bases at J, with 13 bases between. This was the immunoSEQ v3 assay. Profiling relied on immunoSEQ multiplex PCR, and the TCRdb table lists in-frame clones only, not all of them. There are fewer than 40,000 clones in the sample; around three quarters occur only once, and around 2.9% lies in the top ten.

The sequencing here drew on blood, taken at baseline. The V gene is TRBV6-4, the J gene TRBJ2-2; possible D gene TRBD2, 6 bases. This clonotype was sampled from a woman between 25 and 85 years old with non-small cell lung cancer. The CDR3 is CASSPGTSNTGELFF. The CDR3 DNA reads TGTGCCAGCTCTCCCGGGACTTCGAACACCGGGGAGCTGTTTTTT.